This TCR beta chain derives from a study of post-analysis software for immune sequencing data. In this sample, this clonotype turned up a few times. Its antigen remains unidentified. The TCR beta cDNA libraries contained unique molecular identifiers. A single record per CDR3 protein comes from TCRdb applying MiXCR to the PCR reads. The sample yields about 820,000 distinct CDR3 sequences, around 53% seen once. General study results and limits: The five TRBV segments detected at higher frequency in patients than in controls included TRBV5-6, TRBV5-1 and TRBV20-1.

The ends lost 5 bases at V and 1 base at J; junction bases unmatched: 7. This CDR3 spans 15 amino acids. Germline loops: CDR1 SEHNR, CDR2 FQNEAQ (reference sequence). This clonotype was obtained from a girl aged 10 to 17 with multiple sclerosis. This sequence joins TRBV7-9 and TRBJ2-7, with TRBD2 identical over 8 bases. The material sequenced was blood. The CDR3 DNA follows: TGTGCCAGCAGCACTAGGACTAGCAGATCCTACGAGCAGTACTTC. Translation: CASSTRTSRSYEQYF. Drawing the rest from reference TRBV7-9 and TRBJ2-7, the complete variable domain is DTGVSQNPRHKITKRGQNVTFRCDPISEHNRLYWYRQTLGQGPEFLTYFQNEAQLEKSRLLSDRFSAERPKGSFSTLEIQRTEQGDSAMYLCASSTRTSRSYEQYFGPGTRLTVT.